These 24 T cell receptor beta chains were all obtained from the same sample, sequenced in a study of T cell responses to AZD1222 COVID-19 vaccine (TCRdb year 2021). Read against the paper, the sample's time point label means: about 28 days (+/-7) after the second vaccine dose. Library preparation employed the immunoSEQ multiplex PCR assay. TCRdb's version of the immuneACCESS table is confined to in-frame rearrangements and falls short of the full clone set. An unresolved V gene accounts for under half of the shortfall where checked; the remainder is of unknown origin. Within this sample are 100,000 to 150,000 clones, with approximately 92% of them counted one time only. The ten most abundant clones make up about 2.1% of the sample. The sample in question was peripheral blood, obtained 28 days after the second AZD1222 dose. These receptors were obtained from an adult who received the AZD1222 COVID-19 vaccine.

The rearrangement links TRBV19 to TRBJ1-1; D possibly corresponds to TRBD1 (6 bases). CDR3 length equals 17 residues. Trimming pared 5 bases from V and 1 base from J, leaving 20 bases between. Per the germline V gene, CDR1 is LNHDA and CDR2 is SQIVND (reference sequence). The CDR3 loop is CASSATRQGPSNTEAFF. The CDR3 DNA follows: TGTGCCAGTAGTGCGACCAGGCAGGGGCCATCGAACACTGAAGCTTTCTTT.

The rearrangement links TRBV29-1 to TRBJ1-5, with D perhaps matching TRBD1 (6 bases). Germline V CDR1 and CDR2: SQVTM, ANQGSEA. This CDR3 spans 14 amino acids. Trimming removed 5 bases at V and 4 bases at J, with 15 bases between. CDR3 bases: TGCAGCGTTTCCATGGGGGGGCCGAATCAGCCCCAGCATTTT. Protein product: CSVSMGGPNQPQHF.

J is TRBJ2-2 and V is TRBV30; D is uncertain. The CDR3 sequence is 14 residues long. The ends were cut back, 0 bases at V and 2 bases at J, with 7 bases in the middle. CDR1 is GTSNPN, CDR2 SVGIG, per germline (reference sequence). In DNA, the CDR3 is TGTGCCTGGAGTGTGGTAGAAAACACCGGGGAGCTGTTTTTT. Protein product: CAWSVVENTGELFF.

V is TRBV6-5 and J is TRBJ1-6; D is perhaps TRBD1 (5 bases). Germline V gives CDR1 MNHEY, CDR2 SVGAGI. The CDR3 consists of 14 residues. The V end lost 2 bases, the J end lost 7 bases, and 9 bases lay between the germline ends. CDR3 in amino acids: CASSYGQNNSPLHF. The CDR3 DNA follows: TGTGCCAGCAGTTACGGACAAAACAATTCACCCCTCCACTTT.

The chain joins TRBV3-1 (or the pseudogene TRBV3-2) to TRBJ1-3; no clear D. Between the trimmed V and J ends, which lost 1 base and 4 bases, there was a span of 11 bases. The length of the CDR3 is 15 residues. Germline CDR1 and CDR2: LGHDT and YNNKEL (reference sequence). The CDR3: CASSQGVQQGNTIYF. In DNA, the CDR3 is TGTGCCAGCAGCCAAGGGGTACAGCAGGGAAACACCATATATTTT.

The V call is TRBV5-6, the J call TRBJ1-1, with 7 positions matching TRBD1. This CDR3 comprises 16 residues. With 4 bases clipped from V and 0 bases from J, the junction kept 9 bases outside the gene matches. Germline assignment: CDR1 SGHDT and CDR2 YYEEEE. For the CDR3, the DNA is TGTGCCAGCAGCGTTACGGGACAGTATATGAACACTGAAGCTTTCTTT. Protein sequence: CASSVTGQYMNTEAFF. The whole variable domain, remainder taken from reference TRBV5-6 and TRBJ1-1, is DAGVTQSPTHLIKTRGQQVTLRCSPKSGHDTVSWYQQALGQGPQFIFQYYEEEERQRGNFPDRFSGHQFPNYSSELNVNALLLGDSALYLCASSVTGQYMNTEAFFGQGTRLTVV.

This sequence joins TRBV6-5 and TRBJ1-3, with 8 nucleotides matching TRBD1. This CDR3 region has 15 residues. With V trimmed by 6 bases and J by 1 base, 5 bases remained unmatched. CDR1 and CDR2 from the germline V gene are MNHEY and SVGAGI. The CDR3: CASRKTGGSGNTIYF. As DNA, the CDR3 is TGTGCCAGCAGGAAAACAGGGGGTTCTGGAAACACCATATATTTT.

This clone was counted once. V and J are TRBV2 and TRBJ1-2, with unresolved D. Trimming took 2 bases from V and 6 from J, leaving 7 bases between them. Germline CDR1 is SNHLY and CDR2 is FYNNEI. There are 12 residues in the CDR3. The CDR3, as DNA: TGTGCCAGCAGTGAACACGGGGATGGCTACACCTTC. Encoded protein: CASSEHGDGYTF.

This clone was recorded only once. The chain carries TRBV19 and TRBJ2-1; TRBD2 agrees at 11 bases. V lost 10 bases to trimming and J lost 5 bases; unmatched junction nucleotides: 10. This CDR3 has 15 residues. The germline CDR1 and CDR2 sequences are LNHDA and SQIVND (reference sequence). The CDR3 DNA sequence: TGTGCCACAACTACTAGCGGGGGAAACAACAATGAGCAGTTCTTC. Residues: CATTTSGGNNNEQFF.

CDR3: CASSYSGEQYV. The DNA for the CDR3 is TGTGCCAGCAGTTACTCGGGGGAGCAGTACGTC. The chain employs TRBV6-5 and TRBJ2-7; D gene uncertain. Trimming pared 0 bases from V and 7 bases from J, leaving 4 bases between. The CDR3 has 11 residues. The germline gives CDR1 MNHEY, CDR2 SVGAGI.

The chain links TRBV21-1 to TRBJ2-1; the listed D gene, TRBD1, was not tested against the DNA. TRBV21-1 is an annotated pseudogene. The CDR3 runs to 10 residues. For the CDR3, the DNA is TGTGCCAGCTGTCAGATAGAGCAGTTCTTC. Its protein is CASCQIEQFF.

This chain links TRBV6-2 or TRBV6-3 with TRBJ2-3, with D perhaps given as TRBD1 or TRBD2 (5 bases each). CDR1 and CDR2 from the germline V gene are MNHEY and SVGEGT. V was trimmed by 2 bases and J by 5 bases, leaving 14 bases between them. The CDR3 has 15 amino acids. The CDR3 DNA sequence: TGTGCCAGCAGTTACGGGGACGGATCCGGAGATACGCAGTATTTT. Translated, it gives CASSYGDGSGDTQYF.

This clone is labeled as medium-sized. This chain joins TRBV30 and TRBJ2-1; 12 nucleotides line up with TRBD1. The CDR3 extends over 17 amino acids. The J segment lost 4 bases and the V segment lost 3 bases, leaving 10 bases of the junction unmatched. The germline gives CDR1 GTSNPN, CDR2 SVGIG (reference sequence). The CDR3 protein is CAWSGGGQGAMYNEQFF. CDR3 sequence (DNA): TGTGCCTGGAGCGGTGGGGGACAGGGGGCAATGTACAATGAGCAGTTCTTC.

In its sample, this clone was seen once. The chain employs TRBV3-1 (or the pseudogene TRBV3-2) and TRBJ2-2; D not resolved. Germline V gene data show CDR1 as LGHDT and CDR2 as YNNKEL (reference sequence). The CDR3 is 14 residues long. V lost 1 base, J lost 6 bases, and 9 bases lay in between. CDR3 residues: CASSQGHGSGELFF. The CDR3 DNA reads as TGTGCCAGCAGCCAAGGGCACGGGTCCGGGGAGCTGTTTTTT.

The rearrangement joins TRBV6-2 or TRBV6-3 to TRBJ1-5; TRBD1 aligns across 8 bases. The V gene end was trimmed by 7 bases and the J gene end by 2 bases; junction bases not matched to a gene: 7. Germline V gene lookup returns CDR1 MNHEY and CDR2 SVGEGT. The CDR3 spans 15 residues. The CDR3 region is CASNPGGGGNQPQHF. In nucleotides, the CDR3 is TGTGCCAGCAACCCAGGGGGCGGGGGCAATCAGCCCCAGCATTTT.

The CDR3 nucleotides read TGTGCCAGCAGCCAAGATAGACTAGCGGGCTGGAGCACAGATACGCAGTATTTT. As protein: CASSQDRLAGWSTDTQYF. The chain carries TRBV14 and TRBJ2-3; TRBD2 matches at 10 bases. The CDR3 has 18 residues. CDR1 SGHDN and CDR2 FVKESK come from the germline V gene. V lost 0 bases, J lost 0 bases, and 6 bases stayed unmatched.

This clone showed up just once. In DNA, the CDR3 is TGTGCCAGCAGCTCGGATGCAAACACTGAAGCTTTCTTT. Its translation is CASSSDANTEAFF. The rearrangement uses TRBV7-3 and TRBJ1-1, with D hard to call. Germline V lookup: CDR1 SGHTA, CDR2 FQGTGA. Trimming left V 4 bases short and J 2 bases short, with 8 bases between. The CDR3 extends over 13 amino acids.

The chain is built from TRBV7-2 and TRBJ2-2; TRBD2 agrees at 13 bases. V dropped 5 bases and J dropped 0; count of bases not matched to a gene: 9. CDR1 and CDR2 (germline): SGHTA, FQGNSA. The length of the CDR3 is 19 residues. DNA of the CDR3: TGTGCCAGCAGCCCAACTTTGGGGACTAGCGGGACGAACACCGGGGAGCTGTTTTTT. Protein product: CASSPTLGTSGTNTGELFF.

This chain connects TRBV3-1 (or the pseudogene TRBV3-2) to TRBJ1-4, with D possibly TRBD1 on 6 matching bases. Germline CDR1 LGHDT, CDR2 YNNKEL (reference sequence). The CDR3 consists of 16 residues. Trimming shortened V by 3 bases and J by 2 bases, and 13 bases separated the two germline ends. CDR3 region: CASSHSWGATNEKLFF. CDR3 bases: TGTGCCAGCAGCCATTCCTGGGGGGCGACTAATGAAAAACTGTTTTTT.

V usage is TRBV7-9 and J usage is TRBJ1-2; TRBD1 matches 9 bases. Trimming at V came to 4 bases and at J to 6 bases, leaving 9 bases not matched to a gene. This CDR3 has 15 amino acids. Per the germline V gene, CDR1 is SEHNR and CDR2 is FQNEAQ (reference sequence). CDR3 sequence (DNA): TGTGCCAGCAGCTCCTCCGGGACAGGGCATCATGGCTACACCTTC. This translates into CASSSSGTGHHGYTF.

V and J are TRBV6-5 and TRBJ2-3; 11 positions agree with TRBD1. Trimming at V came to 0 bases and at J to 4 bases, leaving 3 bases not matched to a gene. CDR1 and CDR2 from the germline V gene are MNHEY and SVGAGI. This CDR3 has 16 residues. The CDR3, as DNA: TGTGCCAGCAGTTACTCCGGGACAGGGGGATCAGATACGCAGTATTTT. It specifies CASSYSGTGGSDTQYF.

The CDR3 DNA sequence: TGCGCCAGCAGCTTCTGGAGCGGGAGGGTGGACTTGGAGACCCAGTACTTC. It encodes CASSFWSGRVDLETQYF. The chain uses TRBV5-1 and TRBJ2-5, with 10 bases matching TRBD2. V shed 2 bases, J shed 5 bases, and the junction held 12 bases outside the gene matches. Germline V lookup: CDR1 SGHRS, CDR2 YFSETQ. The CDR3 has 17 residues.

The chain links TRBV11-3 to TRBJ1-1, with no clear D. The CDR3 sequence is 14 residues long. V lost 1 base to trimming and J lost 8 bases, with 14 bases between them. The germline V gene has CDR1 SGHNT and CDR2 YENEEA. CDR3 sequence reads: CASSLATHGVEAFF. The CDR3 DNA is TGTGCCAGCAGCTTAGCCACCCATGGTGTAGAAGCTTTCTTT.

This chain joins TRBV28 and TRBJ2-5; 7 nucleotides agree with TRBD2. The CDR3 is 14 amino acids. The junction had 2 bases not matched to a gene; V was cut back by 2 bases and J by 2 bases. The germline gives CDR1 MDHEN, CDR2 SYDVKM. CDR3 region: CASSLAGLQETQYF. For the CDR3, the DNA is TGTGCCAGCAGTTTAGCGGGACTACAAGAGACCCAGTACTTC. Filled out from reference TRBV28 and TRBJ2-5, the complete variable domain reads DVKVTQSSRYLVKRTGEKVFLECVQDMDHENMFWYRQDPGLGLRLIYFSYDVKMKEKGDIPEGYSVSREKKERFSLILESASTNQTSMYLCASSLAGLQETQYFGPGTRLLVL.